Presented here are 2 T cell receptor beta chains from one specimen sequenced in a study of T cell responses to AZD1222 COVID-19 vaccine. TCRdb's table, derived via immunoSEQ multiplex PCR, lists solely in-frame clones and lacks some. The table records some 100,000 clones, about 86% of them present only once. The specimen comprised peripheral blood, sampled on day 0 of AZD1222 vaccination. The source of these receptors is an adult in good health.

The V gene is TRBV27, the J gene TRBJ1-2; a possible D gene is TRBD1 (6 bases). Germline CDR1 reads MNHEY; CDR2 reads SMNVEV (reference sequence). The CDR3 spans 16 residues. The V gene lost 5 bases and the J gene lost 1 base, with 17 bases spanning the gap. CDR3 residues: CASSRTTQQGNYGYTF. DNA of the CDR3: TGTGCCAGCAGTCGCACAACACAACAGGGTAACTATGGCTACACCTTC.

The J gene is TRBJ1-4, the V gene TRBV5-6; 9 nucleotides align to TRBD1. This CDR3 has 16 amino acids. Trimming took 5 bases from V and 2 from J; bases not matched to a gene: 7. In germline, CDR1 is SGHDT, CDR2 YYEEEE. Here the CDR3 DNA reads TGTGCCAGCAGTACCGGGACAGGGCACACTAATGAAAAACTGTTTTTT. Amino acid sequence: CASSTGTGHTNEKLFF. Full variable domain (missing parts from reference TRBV5-6 and TRBJ1-4): DAGVTQSPTHLIKTRGQQVTLRCSPKSGHDTVSWYQQALGQGPQFIFQYYEEEERQRGNFPDRFSGHQFPNYSSELNVNALLLGDSALYLCASSTGTGHTNEKLFFGSGTQLSVL.